These 5 T cell receptor beta chains were sequenced from one sample in a study of PD-L1 blockade in urothelial cancer. Documented time point: pretreatment peripheral blood. Clones were sequenced by immunoSEQ multiplex PCR, and TCRdb holds only the in-frame ones, with some missing. The table includes around 130,000 clones, approximately 84% detected once. The specimen was PBMCs, collected around atezolizumab (anti-PD-L1) treatment. These receptors were obtained from a man in his fifties or sixties with urothelial cancer.

This clone was seen just once. The chain has TRBV11-2 and TRBJ2-5; D call uncertain. The V end was cut by 4 bases, the J end by 7 bases, with 7 bases between. The germline CDR1 and CDR2 sequences are SGHAT and FQNNGV. The CDR3 has 11 amino acids. The CDR3 bases are TGTGCCAGCAGCTCTGCCGGGACCCAGTACTTC. The encoded protein is CASSSAGTQYF.

V usage is TRBV29-1 and J usage is TRBJ2-7, with TRBD2 matching over 9 bases. The junction had 13 bases not matched to a gene; V was cut back by 4 bases and J by 3 bases. Germline V gene data show CDR1 as SQVTM and CDR2 as ANQGSEA. CDR3 length: 16 amino acids. CDR3 nucleotide sequence: TGCAGCGTTGTCACGGGACTGCTAGCGGGATTCTACGAGCAGTACTTC. Protein: CSVVTGLLAGFYEQYF.

This chain uses TRBV21-1 with TRBJ1-2; the tabulated D call, TRBD1, remains unverified against the DNA. TRBV21-1 is recorded as a pseudogene. This CDR3 has 13 residues. The CDR3 nucleotides are TGTGCCAGCAGGACAGGAACCCCTTATGGCTACACCTTC. It specifies CASRTGTPYGYTF.

This rearrangement joins TRBV15 to TRBJ2-5; 9 nucleotides line up with TRBD2. The CDR3 has 17 residues. Germline CDR1 reads LNHNV; CDR2 reads YYDKDF (reference sequence). V shed 0 bases and J 3 bases; nucleotides not matched to a gene: 8. The CDR3 reads CATSRDPPAGGKETQYF. In DNA form, the CDR3 reads TGTGCCACCAGCAGAGACCCCCCAGCGGGAGGAAAAGAGACCCAGTACTTC.

The count of this clone is one. The genes are TRBV6-1 and TRBJ2-3; the D gene is possibly TRBD2 (6 bases). Germline V gene data show CDR1 as MNHNS and CDR2 as SASEGT. V shed 6 bases and J shed 1 base, with 8 bases lying between them. The CDR3 is made up of 13 amino acids. CDR3 sequence reads: CASRASGTDTQYF. CDR3 nucleotide sequence: TGTGCCAGCAGAGCTAGCGGCACAGATACGCAGTATTTT.